These 15 T cell receptor beta chains were all obtained from the same sample, sequenced in a study of T-cell memory formation after mild COVID-19. Each CDR3 protein is one row after TCRdb ran MiXCR on the 5' RACE reads. The data contain 350,000 to 450,000 distinct CDR3 sequences, around 19% of them singletons. The sequencing sample was made of PBMCs or a T cell subset sorted from them (not recorded which). Source of these receptors: an adult woman who had mild COVID-19 (a few samples of this study predate the infection). Cell type and time point are not known.

This clonotype appeared a few times. The genes are TRBV12-3 or TRBV12-4 and TRBJ2-5, with D perhaps assigned TRBD1 or TRBD2 (5 bases each). The germline V and J ends were trimmed by 4 bases and 6 bases, with 9 bases remaining between them. CDR3 length: 12 residues. This CDR3 reads CASSSGSQTQYF. As DNA, the CDR3 is TGTGCCAGCAGTTCAGGGAGTCAGACCCAGTACTTC.

V is TRBV9 and J is TRBJ2-3, with a possible D match to TRBD2 (6 bases). CDR1 and CDR2 (germline): SGDLS, YYNGEE. This CDR3 comprises 16 residues. V lost 0 bases and J 0 bases, leaving 11 bases between the germline ends. The CDR3 nucleotides are TGTGCCAGCAGCGTAGAGGCGGGGAGAAGCACAGATACGCAGTATTTT. Translated: CASSVEAGRSTDTQYF.

V and J are TRBV15 and TRBJ1-1; a weak D match, TRBD1 (6 bases). The V gene lost 1 base and the J gene lost 4 bases, with 22 bases spanning the gap. The CDR3 covers 18 residues. CDR1 and CDR2 from the germline V gene are LNHNV and YYDKDF (reference sequence). The CDR3 DNA follows: TGTGCCACCAGCAGAGCCATGGGGCATGGGGGCTGGAGCACTGAAGCTTTCTTT. Amino acid sequence: CATSRAMGHGGWSTEAFF.

There are a few counts of this clonotype. V gene TRBV4-2 combines with J gene TRBJ2-2, with 8 positions matching TRBD2. Germline CDR1 and CDR2: LGHNA and YNFKEQ. This CDR3 contains 19 residues. J gave up 4 bases and V 0 bases, and 13 bases lay outside the gene matches. The CDR3: CASSQDFRASGYLTGELFF. Here the CDR3 DNA reads TGTGCCAGCAGCCAAGATTTCAGGGCTAGCGGGTACCTCACCGGGGAGCTGTTTTTT.

There are a few counts of this clonotype. The chain joins TRBV5-6 to TRBJ2-7; 10 bases are a match to TRBD1. V shed 3 bases, J shed 4 bases, and the junction held 7 bases outside the gene matches. The CDR3 length is 15 residues. Germline loops: CDR1 SGHDT, CDR2 YYEEEE. Here the CDR3 reads CASSSRQGARYEQYF. The CDR3 bases are TGTGCCAGCAGCTCGCGACAGGGGGCCAGGTACGAGCAGTACTTC.

This clonotype was picked up a small number of times. The genes are TRBV7-9 and TRBJ2-6; tentative D call: TRBD1 (5 bases). Looked up from germline, CDR1 is SEHNR and CDR2 is FQNEAQ (reference sequence). The length of the CDR3 is 18 residues. The V gene lost 2 bases and the J gene lost 0 bases, with 14 bases spanning the gap. CDR3 nucleotides: TGTGCCAGCAGCTTACCGGACCCCGACAGCTCTGGGGCCAACGTCCTGACTTTC. Protein: CASSLPDPDSSGANVLTF. Filled out from reference TRBV7-9 and TRBJ2-6, the complete variable domain reads DTGVSQNPRHKITKRGQNVTFRCDPISEHNRLYWYRQTLGQGPEFLTYFQNEAQLEKSRLLSDRFSAERPKGSFSTLEIQRTEQGDSAMYLCASSLPDPDSSGANVLTFGAGSRLTVL.

The table lists this clonotype with a few counts. The V call is TRBV6-5, the J call TRBJ2-5; 7 nucleotides match TRBD2. Germline CDR1 is MNHEY and CDR2 is SVGAGI. V shed 0 bases and J 6 bases; nucleotides not matched to a gene: 10. This CDR3 region has 16 residues. The CDR3 reads CASSYSSRGGRKTQYF. CDR3 sequence (DNA): TGTGCCAGCAGTTACTCGTCTCGGGGAGGGAGGAAGACCCAGTACTTC.

This clonotype occurred a few times. CDR3 region: CASSLAGTPWETQYF. The CDR3 DNA follows: TGTGCCAGCAGCTTAGCCGGGACCCCGTGGGAGACCCAGTACTTC. The chain joins TRBV7-2 to TRBJ2-5; perhaps D is TRBD1 or TRBD2 (5 bases each). The CDR3 is 15 residues long. Germline V gene lookup returns CDR1 SGHTA and CDR2 FQGNSA. Trimming pared 0 bases from V and 5 bases from J, leaving 13 bases between.

This clonotype was observed once. The CDR3 DNA is TGTGCCAGCGGGACTAGCGGTTGGAGGCCCTACAATGAGCAGTTCTTC. Protein sequence: CASGTSGWRPYNEQFF. This rearrangement joins TRBV27 to TRBJ2-1; 11 bases align to TRBD2. J lost 2 bases, V lost 8 bases, and 8 bases had no gene match. The CDR3 extends over 16 amino acids. Germline assignment: CDR1 MNHEY and CDR2 SMNVEV (reference sequence).

This clonotype was observed at least ten times. The V and J genes are TRBV7-9 and TRBJ2-7; a weak D match, TRBD2 (5 bases). CDR1 SEHNR and CDR2 FQNEAQ come from the germline V gene (reference sequence). This CDR3 is built from 11 residues. Trimming took 10 bases from V and 4 from J, leaving 11 bases between them. CDR3 in DNA: TGTGCCACGGATTCGGGATACGAGCAGTACTTC. It is translated as CATDSGYEQYF.

V and J are TRBV29-1 and TRBJ2-3, with D perhaps matching TRBD1 (5 bases). This CDR3 contains 14 residues. From germline, CDR1 is SQVTM and CDR2 ANQGSEA. V was cut by 0 bases and J by 2 bases, with 9 bases left in between. The CDR3 coding sequence is TGCAGCGTTGAAGATCAGGGAAACACAGATACGCAGTATTTT. As protein: CSVEDQGNTDTQYF.

A note on this clonotype: One end of the junction fails to match germline, which may point to a read error. The chain is built from TRBV7-9 and TRBJ2-1; possible D gene TRBD1, 7 bases. Per the germline V gene, CDR1 is SEHNR and CDR2 is FQNEAQ (reference sequence). The CDR3 totals 12 residues. CDR3 DNA sequence: TGTGCCAGCAGCCCAGGGGGGATAGTTGGGGCCTTC. Encoded protein: CASSPGGIVGAF.

This clonotype occurred a few times. J is TRBJ2-1 and V is TRBV20-1; TRBD2 matches at 9 bases. V was clipped by 0 bases and J by 8 bases; unmatched bases: 5. CDR1 and CDR2 (germline): DFQATT, SNEGSKA (reference sequence). The CDR3 consists of 14 residues. The CDR3 DNA is TGCAGTGCTAGAGAGCGGGGGGGCCGGTATGAGCAGTTCTTC. Translation: CSARERGGRYEQFF.

This clonotype turned up a few times. The rearrangement joins TRBV5-8 to TRBJ1-1, with D possibly being TRBD1 (5 bases). V lost 4 bases, J lost 1 base, and 17 bases lay in between. The CDR3 contains 16 residues. Germline-derived CDR1 and CDR2 are SGHTS and YDEGEE. CDR3 bases: TGTGCCAGCAGCCCATTTCGCGGGGCGAGGAACACTGAAGCTTTCTTT. Its translation is CASSPFRGARNTEAFF.

This clonotype has more than one count but fewer than ten. The rearrangement links TRBV6-6 to TRBJ2-5, with unresolved D. CDR1 MNHNY and CDR2 SVGAGI come from the germline V gene (reference sequence). Deletions cut 6 bases from V and 1 base from J, with 12 bases between. The CDR3 loop spans 14 amino acids. CDR3 sequence reads: CASSPGWSQETQYF. The CDR3 DNA follows: TGTGCCAGCAGCCCCGGTTGGTCCCAAGAGACCCAGTACTTC.